The sequence of this TCR beta chain was determined in a study of blood T cell repertoires in COVID-19. Overall study context: Sample material is recorded as cDNA or gDNA derived from T cells, B-cell-depleted T cells, or PBMCs.

Authors' methods: Amplification of reference gene primers provided the estimated nucleated cell counts. The table came from immunoSEQ multiplex PCR; TCRdb's copy has only in-frame clones and leaves some out. That table gives V, J and clone size, and the DNA gave D and trimming. The repertoire has about 270,000 clones, about 89% of them found once; the top ten carry around 9.5%. V lost 6 bases to trimming and J lost 8 bases; unmatched junction nucleotides: 12. CDR1 is MNHEY, CDR2 SMNVEV, per germline (reference sequence). CDR3 length equals 15 residues. This TCR was sampled from a man in his forties who had recovered from COVID-19. Sequencing used peripheral blood. The chain employs TRBV27 and TRBJ2-1; 8 positions agree with TRBD2. The CDR3 sequence is CASSFYGGDNDEQFF. DNA for the CDR3: TGTGCCAGCAGCTTTTACGGGGGGGATAACGATGAGCAGTTCTTC.